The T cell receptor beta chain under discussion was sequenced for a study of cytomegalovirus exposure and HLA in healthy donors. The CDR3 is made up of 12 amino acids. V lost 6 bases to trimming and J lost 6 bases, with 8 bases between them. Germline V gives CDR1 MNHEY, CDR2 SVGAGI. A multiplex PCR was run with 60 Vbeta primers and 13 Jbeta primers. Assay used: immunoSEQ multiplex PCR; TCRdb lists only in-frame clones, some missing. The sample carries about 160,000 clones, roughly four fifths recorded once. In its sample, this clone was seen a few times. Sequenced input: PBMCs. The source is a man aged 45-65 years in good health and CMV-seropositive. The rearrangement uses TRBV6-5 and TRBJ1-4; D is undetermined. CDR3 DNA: TGTGCCAGCAGGGCCGCAGATGAAAAACTGTTTTTT. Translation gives CASRAADEKLFF.